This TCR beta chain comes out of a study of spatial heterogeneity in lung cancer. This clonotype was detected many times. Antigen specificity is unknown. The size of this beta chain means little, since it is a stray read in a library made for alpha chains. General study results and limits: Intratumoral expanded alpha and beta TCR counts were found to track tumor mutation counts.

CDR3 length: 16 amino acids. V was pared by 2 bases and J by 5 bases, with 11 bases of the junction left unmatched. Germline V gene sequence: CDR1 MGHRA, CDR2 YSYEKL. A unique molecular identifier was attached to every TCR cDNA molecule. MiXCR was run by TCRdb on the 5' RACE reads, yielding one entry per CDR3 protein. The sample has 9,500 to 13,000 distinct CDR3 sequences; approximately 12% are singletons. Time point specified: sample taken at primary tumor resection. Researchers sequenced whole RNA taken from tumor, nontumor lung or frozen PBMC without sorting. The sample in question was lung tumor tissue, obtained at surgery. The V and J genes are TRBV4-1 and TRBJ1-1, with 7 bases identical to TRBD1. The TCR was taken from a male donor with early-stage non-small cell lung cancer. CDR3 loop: CASSQPGTVRMTEAFF. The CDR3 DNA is TGCGCCAGCAGCCAACCTGGGACAGTGAGAATGACTGAAGCTTTCTTT.